This T cell receptor (beta chain) was identified in a study of blood T cell repertoires in COVID-19. The wider study: From the United States, Italy and Spain came samples of acute and convalescent COVID-19. The cDNA or gDNA used as material had been derived from T cells, B-cell-depleted T cells, or PBMCs.

Original data processing: Amplification of reference gene primers provided the estimated nucleated cell counts. Produced via immunoSEQ multiplex PCR; TCRdb's table is partial and in-frame only. Clone size and V and J calls were adopted from that table, with D and trimming inferred from the DNA. The sample carries tens of thousands of clones, approximately 83% recorded once. Per germline, CDR1 LGHNA and CDR2 YNFKEQ. The V segment lost 4 bases and the J segment 2 bases; nucleotides outside the gene matches: 7. This CDR3 has 17 amino acids. This chain connects TRBV4-2 to TRBJ2-2; TRBD2 matches 10 bases. The sample was peripheral blood. This receptor was taken from a man of 80 years or more with acute or convalescent COVID-19. CDR3 DNA sequence: TGTGCCAGCAGCCGGGCACTAGCGGGGAGAAACACCGGGGAGCTGTTTTTT. Its translation: CASSRALAGRNTGELFF.